The 20 T cell receptor beta chains listed next were all sequenced from one sample in a study of tumor-infiltrating lymphocytes in primary liver carcinoma. TCR beta cDNA was prepared out of about 530 ng total RNA by means of a constant-region primer. Researchers made the TCR beta libraries by running three nested multiplex PCR rounds with slightly modified ARM-PCR. Running roughly 10 cycles apiece, the first two PCR rounds relied on TRBV1-TRBV30 forward primers together with a C-beta reverse primer. MiXCR was run by TCRdb on the multiplex PCR reads, yielding one entry per CDR3 protein. Of over 100,000 distinct CDR3 sequences listed, less than 75% are singletons. Taking about 18-32 mg of unsorted bulk tissue, the authors co-extracted RNA and DNA. Material for sequencing was tumor-adjacent normal liver tissue. The receptors were gathered from an older woman with primary liver carcinoma and hepatitis B virus infection.

Regarding this clonotype: This CDR3 fails to terminate in the conserved phenylalanine or tryptophan, so it likely reflects a read error. V is TRBV12-3 or TRBV12-4 and J is TRBJ1-4, with 8 nucleotides matching TRBD1. J was trimmed by 10 bases and V by 7 bases; bases with no gene match: 11. CDR3 size: 14 residues. CDR3 residues: CASTVQGGVGKLFY. DNA of the CDR3: TGTGCCAGCACCGTACAGGGGGGGGTTGGAAAACTGTTTTAT.

For this clonotype: One junction end does not reproduce the germline sequence, and a read error may be involved. This chain links TRBV10-3 with TRBJ1-1; D ambiguous. This CDR3 spans 14 amino acids. Looked up from germline, CDR1 is ENHRY and CDR2 is SYGVKD. CDR3 nucleotide sequence: TGTGCCATCAGTGGAAGGGTAGGGAACACTGAAGCTTTCTTC. It encodes CAISGRVGNTEAFF.

To note about this clonotype: A much larger clone is a single base away; this may be a read error. The chain is built from TRBV24-1 and TRBJ1-5, with D unclear. This CDR3 has 14 amino acids. From germline, CDR1 is KGHDR and CDR2 SFDVKD. CDR3 nucleotides: TGTGCCACCAGTTATTTGCAGGGCAATCAGCCCCAGCATTTT. Protein sequence: CATSYLQGNQPQHF.

Of note for this clonotype: One end of the junction fails to match germline, which may point to a read error. V and J are TRBV11-2 and TRBJ1-2; D gene unclear. Germline loops: CDR1 SGHAT, CDR2 FQNNGV. The CDR3 has 14 residues. CDR3 region: CASSLDFLASGYTF. DNA for the CDR3: TGTGCCAGTAGCTTAGATTTTTTAGCAAGCGGCTACACCTTC.

About this clonotype: This sequence may be a read error, since a much larger clone differs from it by one base. This chain uses TRBV7-9 with TRBJ2-3; D may correspond to TRBD1 or TRBD2 (5 bases each). The germline V gene encodes CDR1 SEHNR and CDR2 FQNEAQ (reference sequence). CDR3 length: 14 amino acids. Trimming shortened V by 8 bases and J by 3 bases, and 15 bases separated the two germline ends. For the CDR3, the DNA is TGTGCCAGCTCTGAAGCTTGGGGGACAGATACGCAGTATTTT. As protein: CASSEAWGTDTQYF. The entire variable domain, with the rest obtained from reference TRBV7-9 and TRBJ2-3, is as follows: DTGVSQNPRHKITKRGQNVTFRCDPISEHNRLYWYRQTLGQGPEFLTYFQNEAQLEKSRLLSDRFSAERPKGSFSTLEIQRTEQGDSAMYLCASSEAWGTDTQYFGPGTRLTVL.

A note on this clonotype: This may be a read error: a much more frequent sequence differs by one nucleotide. The chain uses TRBV11-3 and TRBJ2-1; TRBD2 agrees at 10 bases. The germline CDR1 and CDR2 sequences are SGHNT and YENEEA. The CDR3 totals 13 residues. The CDR3 DNA follows: TGTGCCGGCGCTAGCGGGAGTGGGAATGAGCAGTCCTTC. Its translation is CAGASGSGNEQSF.

This clonotype was recorded at least ten times. In nucleotides, the CDR3 is TGTGCCAGCAGTTTAGAGAGGGGTGGCTACACCTTC. Translation gives CASSLERGGYTF. This rearrangement joins TRBV12-3 or TRBV12-4 to TRBJ1-2; perhaps TRBD1 as D (5 bases). Trimming removed 1 base at V and 7 bases at J, with 7 bases between. This CDR3 region has 12 residues.

A remark on this clonotype: In this CDR3 the conserved last residue, phenylalanine or tryptophan, is missing, so a read error is likely. This chain joins TRBV29-1 and TRBJ2-7; TRBD2 matches 7 bases. Germline values: CDR1 SQVTM, CDR2 ANQGSEA. The CDR3 is 13 residues long. V trimming: 5 bases; J trimming: 2 bases; junction bases outside the gene matches: 6. The CDR3 is CSVMTSRTYEQYL. For the CDR3, the DNA is TGCAGCGTTATGACTAGCAGGACCTACGAGCAGTACTTA.

A remark on this clonotype: A much larger clonotype is one base distant, so this may be a read error. No conserved phenylalanine or tryptophan ends this CDR3, so it is likely a read error. J is TRBJ2-7 and V is TRBV11-1; D is ambiguous. Germline V CDR1 and CDR2: SGHAT, FQDESV (reference sequence). Trimming took 0 bases from V and 0 from J, leaving 6 bases between them. CDR3 length: 14 residues. Here the CDR3 DNA reads TGTGCCAGCAGCTTAGCGACGGCCTCCTACGAGCAGTACTAC. Amino acid sequence: CASSLATASYEQYY.

This clonotype has just a few counts. It may be a read error: a sequence one base away is much more abundant. This chain joins TRBV7-8 and TRBJ1-5; possibly TRBD1 for D (5 bases). This CDR3 has 17 amino acids. The germline gives CDR1 SGHVS, CDR2 FQNEAQ. DNA for the CDR3: TGTGTCAGCAGCGCCCTATTGGGGCGAGTGGGCAATCAGCCCCAGCATTTT. Its translation: CVSSALLGRVGNQPQHF. The variable domain in full, with the rest retrieved from reference TRBV7-8 and TRBJ1-5, is GAGVSQSPRYKVAKRGQDVALRCDPISGHVSLFWYQQALGQGPEFLTYFQNEAQLDKSGLPSDRFFAERPEGSVSTLKIQRTQQEDSAVYLCVSSALLGRVGNQPQHFGDGTRLSIL.

V and J are TRBV6-5 and TRBJ2-1; D gene ambiguous. This CDR3 contains 13 residues. CDR1 and CDR2 (germline): MNHEY, SVGAGI. V lost 7 bases, J lost 8 bases, and 15 bases lay in between. Here the CDR3 reads CASNTQTVHEQFF. Here the CDR3 DNA reads TGTGCCAGCAATACTCAGACTGTACATGAGCAGTTCTTC.

Details on this clonotype: One junction end does not reproduce the germline sequence, and a read error may be involved. The chain recombines TRBV5-1 with TRBJ2-1; D may match TRBD1 or TRBD2 (7 bases each). Germline lookup yields CDR1 SGHRS and CDR2 YFSETQ. The CDR3 contains 13 residues. The CDR3 here is CANSGDRYNEQFF. The CDR3 DNA is TGCGCCAACAGCGGGGACAGATACAATGAGCAGTTCTTC.

Comment on this clonotype: Because it lacks the conserved phenylalanine or tryptophan at the end, this CDR3 is likely a read error. The rearrangement uses TRBV6-1 and TRBJ1-2; 7 bases fit TRBD1. In germline, CDR1 is MNHNS, CDR2 SASEGT. This CDR3 region has 15 residues. CDR3: CHSSDRRTGEAGYTL. CDR3 DNA: TGTCACAGCAGTGATCGGCGAACAGGGGAGGCTGGCTACACCCTC.

This rearrangement joins TRBV5-1 to TRBJ2-1; a weak D match, TRBD1 (5 bases). The CDR3 has 15 residues. V was shortened by 2 bases and J by 6 bases, with 15 bases between the two germline ends. Germline values: CDR1 SGHRS, CDR2 YFSETQ. CDR3 loop: CASSFGRLGVNEQFF. For the CDR3, the DNA is TGCGCCAGCAGCTTCGGCAGATTAGGGGTCAATGAGCAGTTCTTC. The full variable domain, its missing parts supplied by reference TRBV5-1 and TRBJ2-1, is KAGVTQTPRYLIKTRGQQVTLSCSPISGHRSVSWYQQTPGQGLQFLFEYFSETQRNKGNFPGRFSGRQFSNSRSEMNVSTLELGDSALYLCASSFGRLGVNEQFFGPGTRLTVL.

This rearrangement joins TRBV19 to TRBJ1-1; D not certain. V shed 1 base and J shed 1 base, with 4 bases lying between them. CDR1 and CDR2 from the germline V gene are LNHDA and SQIVND (reference sequence). This CDR3 has 13 residues. CDR3 loop: CASSIVENTEAFF. The CDR3 DNA follows: TGTGCCAGTAGTATAGTAGAGAACACTGAAGCTTTCTTT.

Notes on this clonotype: At one boundary the junction diverges from the germline segment, which might be a read error. CDR3 bases: TGTGCCAGCAACTTAAGGCAACGTGCGGGGGAGTTTCACTTT. Protein product: CASNLRQRAGEFHF. The chain links TRBV11-1 to TRBJ2-3; 7 nucleotides match TRBD2. The CDR3 totals 14 residues. CDR1 is SGHAT and CDR2 is FQDESV in the germline V gene (reference sequence).

Comment on this clonotype: This CDR3 is missing its conserved last phenylalanine or tryptophan, likely due to a read error. DNA for the CDR3: TGTGCCAGCCAAGCAGGAGAGGCCACAAGTACGCAGTATATT. Translated: CASQAGEATSTQYI. This chain links TRBV6-2 or TRBV6-3 with TRBJ2-3; D is undetermined. The CDR3 runs 14 residues. CDR1 and CDR2 (germline): MNHEY, SVGEGT. V shed 8 bases and J shed 8 bases, with 20 bases lying between them.

This clonotype was recorded many times. This chain connects TRBV12-3 or TRBV12-4 to TRBJ2-3; D is possibly TRBD2 (5 bases). CDR3 length: 13 amino acids. Trimming pared 6 bases from V and 2 bases from J, leaving 9 bases between. The CDR3 region is CASSTGFTDTQYF. The DNA of the CDR3 is TGTGCCAGCAGCACGGGGTTCACAGATACGCAGTATTTT.

About this clonotype: Lacking the conserved final phenylalanine or tryptophan, this CDR3 likely reflects a read error. The chain uses TRBV4-1 and TRBJ2-5; D possibly matches TRBD1 or TRBD2 (5 bases each). Germline loops: CDR1 MGHRA, CDR2 YSYEKL. The CDR3 sequence is 15 residues long. In nucleotides, the CDR3 is TGCGTCAGCAGCCAAGATTTGGGGGATTGGGAGACCCAGTACTTA. Amino acid sequence: CVSSQDLGDWETQYL.

This clonotype has just one count. A much larger clone sits a single nucleotide away, making a read error possible. The chain recombines TRBV28 with TRBJ1-2, with TRBD1 as a possible D gene (6 bases). Germline loops: CDR1 MDHEN, CDR2 SYDVKM. The CDR3 is made up of 15 amino acids. The ends were cut back, 7 bases at V and 4 bases at J, with 19 bases in the middle. The CDR3 coding sequence is TGTGCCAGCATTCTAAGAATACAGGGAACCTATGGCTACACCTTC. Translation: CASILRIQGTYGYTF.